These 9 T cell receptor beta chains came from one sample sequenced in a study of breast tumors, draining lymph nodes, adjacent tissues. TCRdb called the multiplex PCR reads again in MiXCR, with one record for every CDR3 protein. The sample lists under 20,000 distinct CDR3 sequences; roughly 44% were seen once. The source material was breast tumor tissue. The receptor set was obtained from a female donor with breast cancer. Some clones in this sample may be carry-over from other donors' samples.

This chain connects TRBV7-3 to TRBJ2-7; 12 nucleotides match TRBD1. Looked up from germline, CDR1 is SGHTA and CDR2 is FQGTGA. This CDR3 spans 16 amino acids. Trimming took 4 bases from V and 5 from J; bases not matched to a gene: 9. The CDR3 loop reads CASSSVPGQGADEQYF. CDR3 DNA: TGTGCCAGCAGCTCCGTCCCGGGACAGGGGGCCGACGAGCAGTACTTC.

In the case of this clonotype: A much bigger clone sits one base away, suggesting this may be a read error. V gene TRBV6-5 combines with J gene TRBJ2-3; D may match TRBD1 or TRBD2 (6 bases each). Per germline, CDR1 MNHEY and CDR2 SVGAGI. The CDR3 contains 14 residues. The CDR3 loop reads CASSRQEGADAQYF. The DNA for the CDR3 is TGTGCCAGCAGCCGACAGGAGGGAGCAGATGCGCAGTATTTT.

This clonotype was detected ten times or more. The chain combines TRBV18 with TRBJ2-7; 8 bases map to TRBD2. CDR3 length: 15 amino acids. V lost 4 bases to trimming and J lost 0 bases; unmatched junction nucleotides: 5. CDR1 and CDR2 (germline): KGHSH, LQKENI. CDR3 protein: CASSQTSGSSYEQYF. In nucleotides, the CDR3 is TGTGCCAGCTCACAAACTAGCGGTAGCTCCTACGAGCAGTACTTC.

Many counts were recorded for this clonotype. The chain recombines TRBV29-1 with TRBJ2-5, with D perhaps TRBD2 (6 bases). Germline CDR1 and CDR2: SQVTM and ANQGSEA. Trimming stripped 7 bases from V and 0 bases from J, with 9 bases between. The CDR3 totals 12 residues. The CDR3 reads CSGRLDQETQYF. CDR3 nucleotide sequence: TGCAGCGGACGACTAGACCAAGAGACCCAGTACTTC.

The rearrangement uses TRBV9 and TRBJ1-3, with a weak D call TRBD1 (5 bases). With 0 bases removed from V and 2 bases from J, the gap between germline ends came to 15 bases. CDR1 is SGDLS, CDR2 YYNGEE, per germline. The CDR3 length is 17 residues. CDR3 residues: CASSVDPPSGPGNTIYF. As DNA, the CDR3 is TGTGCCAGCAGCGTAGACCCCCCTTCGGGGCCTGGAAACACCATATATTTT.

This clonotype was recorded many times. This rearrangement joins TRBV27 to TRBJ2-2, with D unresolved. The CDR3 length is 12 residues. The germline gives CDR1 MNHEY, CDR2 SMNVEV (reference sequence). The ends were cut back, 5 bases at V and 4 bases at J, with 5 bases in the middle. CDR3 sequence reads: CASSTTTGELFF. In DNA form, the CDR3 reads TGTGCCAGCAGTACCACCACCGGGGAGCTGTTTTTT.

In this sample, this clonotype is medium-sized. The chain recombines TRBV12-3 or TRBV12-4 with TRBJ2-7; D is perhaps TRBD2 (6 bases). There are 14 residues in the CDR3. Between the trimmed V and J ends, which lost 3 bases and 5 bases, there was a span of 14 bases. CDR3 region: CASSFSGAPNEQYF. CDR3 coding DNA: TGTGCCAGCAGTTTCTCGGGAGCTCCTAACGAGCAGTACTTC.

The chain couples TRBV20-1 to TRBJ2-7, with 12 bases that match TRBD2. CDR1 is DFQATT, CDR2 SNEGSKA, per germline (reference sequence). CDR3 length: 14 amino acids. Germline trimming cut 1 base from V and 6 bases from J; bases unmatched to any gene: 4. CDR3 DNA: TGCAGTGCTAGAGCCGCGGGACTAGCGGGCGAGCAGTACTTC. It translates to CSARAAGLAGEQYF.

Remarks on this clonotype: A much larger clone lies one base from this, so it may be a read error. The chain combines TRBV10-3 with TRBJ1-1; D unresolved. The CDR3 is 13 residues long. V shed 5 bases and J shed 1 base, with 8 bases lying between them. The germline V gene encodes CDR1 ENHRY and CDR2 SYGVKD. CDR3 protein: CAISYDTNTEAFF. The CDR3 DNA is TGTGCCATCAGTTATGACACGAACACTGAAGCTTTCTTT.